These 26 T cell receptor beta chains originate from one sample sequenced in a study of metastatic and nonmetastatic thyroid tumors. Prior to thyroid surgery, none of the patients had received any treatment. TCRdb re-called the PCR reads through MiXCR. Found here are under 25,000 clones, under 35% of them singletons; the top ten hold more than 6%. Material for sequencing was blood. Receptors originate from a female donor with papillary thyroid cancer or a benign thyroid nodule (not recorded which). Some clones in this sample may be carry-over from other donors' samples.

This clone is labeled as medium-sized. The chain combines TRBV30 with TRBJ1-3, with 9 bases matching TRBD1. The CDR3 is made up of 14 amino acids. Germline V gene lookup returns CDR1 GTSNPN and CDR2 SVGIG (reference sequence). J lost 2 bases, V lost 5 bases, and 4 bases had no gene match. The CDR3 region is CAWGTGGTGNTIYF. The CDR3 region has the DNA TGTGCCTGGGGTACAGGGGGCACTGGAAACACCATATATTTT. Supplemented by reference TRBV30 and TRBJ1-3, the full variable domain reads SQTIHQWPATLVQPVGSPLSLECTVEGTSNPNLYWYRQAAGRGLQLLFYSVGIGQISSEVPQNLSASRPQDRQFILSSKKLLLSDSGFYLCAWGTGGTGNTIYFGEGSWLTVV.

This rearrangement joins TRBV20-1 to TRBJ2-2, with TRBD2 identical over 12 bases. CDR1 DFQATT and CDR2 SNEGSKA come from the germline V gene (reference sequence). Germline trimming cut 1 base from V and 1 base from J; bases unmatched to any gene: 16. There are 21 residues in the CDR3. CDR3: CSARGVDLAGGPRLNTGELFF. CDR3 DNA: TGCAGTGCTAGAGGGGTTGATCTAGCGGGAGGGCCCCGGTTGAACACCGGGGAGCTGTTTTTT.

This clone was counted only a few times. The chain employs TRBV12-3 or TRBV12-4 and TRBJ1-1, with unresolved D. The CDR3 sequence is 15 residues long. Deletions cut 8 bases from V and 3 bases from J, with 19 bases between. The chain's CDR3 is CASRSGGPTYTEAFF. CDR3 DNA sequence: TGTGCCAGCCGCTCGGGTGGGCCCACCTACACTGAAGCTTTCTTT.

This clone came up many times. CDR3 coding DNA: TGCGCCAGCAGCCGTGACAGGGAGGGCGGTGAAAAACTGTTTTTT. It codes for CASSRDREGGEKLFF. The chain is built from TRBV4-1 and TRBJ1-4, with 7 bases aligning to TRBD1. This CDR3 is built from 15 residues. CDR1 is MGHRA, CDR2 YSYEKL, per germline. The V segment lost 4 bases and the J segment 7 bases; nucleotides outside the gene matches: 9.

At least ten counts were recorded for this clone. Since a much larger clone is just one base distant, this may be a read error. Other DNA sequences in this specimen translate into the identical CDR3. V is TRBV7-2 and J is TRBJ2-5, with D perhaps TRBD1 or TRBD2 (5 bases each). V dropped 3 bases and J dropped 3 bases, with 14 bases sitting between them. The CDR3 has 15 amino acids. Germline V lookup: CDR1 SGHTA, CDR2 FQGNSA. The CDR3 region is CASSLGVGGEETQYF. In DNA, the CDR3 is TGTGCCAGCAGCTTGGGGGTCGGTGGGGAAGAGACCCAGTACTTC.

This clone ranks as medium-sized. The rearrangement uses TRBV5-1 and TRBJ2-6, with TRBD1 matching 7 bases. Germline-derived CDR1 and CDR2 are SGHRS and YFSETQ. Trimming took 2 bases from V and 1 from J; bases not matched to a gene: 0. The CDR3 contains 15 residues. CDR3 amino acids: CASSLQGSGANVLTF. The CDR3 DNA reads TGCGCCAGCAGCTTACAGGGGTCTGGGGCCAACGTCCTGACTTTC.

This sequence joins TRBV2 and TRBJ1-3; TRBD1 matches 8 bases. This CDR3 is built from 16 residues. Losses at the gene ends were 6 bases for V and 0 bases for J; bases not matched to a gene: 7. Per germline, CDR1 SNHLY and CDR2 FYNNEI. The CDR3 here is CASRGAGGYSGNTIYF. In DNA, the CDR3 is TGTGCCAGCAGGGGGGCAGGGGGCTACTCTGGAAACACCATATATTTT.

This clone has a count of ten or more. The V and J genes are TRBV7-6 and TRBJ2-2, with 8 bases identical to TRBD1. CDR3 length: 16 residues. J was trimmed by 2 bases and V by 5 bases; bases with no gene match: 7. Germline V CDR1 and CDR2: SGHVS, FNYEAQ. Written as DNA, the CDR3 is TGTGCCAGCAGCATCCAGACAGGGGCAAACACCGGGGAGCTGTTTTTT. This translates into CASSIQTGANTGELFF.

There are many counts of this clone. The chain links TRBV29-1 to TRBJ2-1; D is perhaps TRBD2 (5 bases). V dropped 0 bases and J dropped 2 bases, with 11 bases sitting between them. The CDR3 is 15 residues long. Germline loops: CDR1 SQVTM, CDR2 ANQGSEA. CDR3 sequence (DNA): TGCAGCGTTGAAGAGGTGCTAGCACCCTACAATGAGCAGTTCTTC. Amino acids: CSVEEVLAPYNEQFF.

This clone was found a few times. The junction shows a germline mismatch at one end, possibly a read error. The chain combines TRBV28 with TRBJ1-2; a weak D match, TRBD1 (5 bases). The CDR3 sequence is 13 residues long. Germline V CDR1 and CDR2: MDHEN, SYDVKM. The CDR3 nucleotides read TGTGCCAGCAGTTTAGGGGGGGTCTATGTCTACACCTTC. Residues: CASSLGGVYVYTF.

The CDR3 nucleotides are TGTGCCAGCAGTTTAAGGCTAGCGGGATCCAGAGCAGGGGACGGGATCCAGTACTTC. Translation gives CASSLRLAGSRAGDGIQYF. This sequence joins TRBV27 and TRBJ2-5, with 9 bases matching TRBD2. Germline lookup yields CDR1 MNHEY and CDR2 SMNVEV (reference sequence). The V and J ends lost 2 bases and 10 bases, in that order; junction bases with no gene match: 23. This CDR3 has 19 residues.

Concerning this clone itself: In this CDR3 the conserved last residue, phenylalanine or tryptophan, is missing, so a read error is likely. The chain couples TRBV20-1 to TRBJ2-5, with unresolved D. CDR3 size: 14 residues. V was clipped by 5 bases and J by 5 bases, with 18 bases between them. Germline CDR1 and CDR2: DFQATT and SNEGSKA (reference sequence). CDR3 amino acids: CSARKLTFWETQYS. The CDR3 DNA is TGCAGTGCTCGGAAACTAACTTTCTGGGAGACCCAGTACTCC.

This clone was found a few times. The DNA of the CDR3 is TGTGCCAGCAGGCCGGACAGGGGTGGAAACACCATATATTTT. It yields the protein CASRPDRGGNTIYF. The chain links TRBV6-1 to TRBJ1-3, with 9 bases lining up with TRBD1. Per the germline V gene, CDR1 is MNHNS and CDR2 is SASEGT. The CDR3 consists of 14 residues. The ends lost 6 bases at V and 3 bases at J; junction bases unmatched: 3.

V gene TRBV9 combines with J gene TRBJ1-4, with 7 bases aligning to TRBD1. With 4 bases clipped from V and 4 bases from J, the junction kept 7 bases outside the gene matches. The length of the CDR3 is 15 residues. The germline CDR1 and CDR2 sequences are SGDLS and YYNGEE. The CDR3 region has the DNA TGTGCCAGCAGCAGTAGACAGGGAGGTAATGAAAAACTGTTTTTT. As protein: CASSSRQGGNEKLFF.

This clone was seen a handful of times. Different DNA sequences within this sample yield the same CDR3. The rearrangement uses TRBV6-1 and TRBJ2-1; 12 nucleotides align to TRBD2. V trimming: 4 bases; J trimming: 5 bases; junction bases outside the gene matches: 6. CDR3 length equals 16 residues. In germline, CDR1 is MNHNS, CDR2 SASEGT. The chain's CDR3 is CASSGLGLAGDNEQFF. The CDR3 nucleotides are TGTGCCAGCAGTGGCTTGGGACTAGCGGGTGACAATGAGCAGTTCTTC.

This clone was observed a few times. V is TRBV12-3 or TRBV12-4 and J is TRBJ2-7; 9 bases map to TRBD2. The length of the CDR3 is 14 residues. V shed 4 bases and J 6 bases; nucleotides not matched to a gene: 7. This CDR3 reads CASSSIAGVSEQYF. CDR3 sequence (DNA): TGTGCCAGCAGTTCGATAGCGGGAGTCTCCGAGCAGTACTTC.

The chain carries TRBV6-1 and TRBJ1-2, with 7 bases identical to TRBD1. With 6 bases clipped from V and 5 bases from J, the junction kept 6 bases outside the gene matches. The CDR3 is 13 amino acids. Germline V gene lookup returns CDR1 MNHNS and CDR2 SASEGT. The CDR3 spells CASSGQDEYGYTF. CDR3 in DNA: TGTGCCAGCAGCGGACAGGATGAGTATGGCTACACCTTC.

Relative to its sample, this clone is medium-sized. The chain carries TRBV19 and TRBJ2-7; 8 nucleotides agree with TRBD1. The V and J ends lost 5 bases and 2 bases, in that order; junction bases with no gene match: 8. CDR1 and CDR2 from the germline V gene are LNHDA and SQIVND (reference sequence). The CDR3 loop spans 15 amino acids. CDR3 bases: TGTGCCAGTAGTGCACTCACGACAGGGGCCTACGAGCAGTACTTC. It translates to CASSALTTGAYEQYF.

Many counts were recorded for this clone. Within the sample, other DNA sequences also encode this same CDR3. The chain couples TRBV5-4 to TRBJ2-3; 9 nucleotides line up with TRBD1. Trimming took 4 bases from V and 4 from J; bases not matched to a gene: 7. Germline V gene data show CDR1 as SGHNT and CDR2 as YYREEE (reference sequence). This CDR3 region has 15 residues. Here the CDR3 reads CASSRDRVGADTQYF. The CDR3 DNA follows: TGTGCCAGCAGCCGGGACAGGGTGGGGGCAGATACGCAGTATTTT.

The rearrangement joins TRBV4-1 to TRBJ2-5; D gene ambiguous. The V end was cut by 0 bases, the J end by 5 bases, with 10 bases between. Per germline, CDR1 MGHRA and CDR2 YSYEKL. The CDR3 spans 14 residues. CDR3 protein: CASSQEGRAETQYF. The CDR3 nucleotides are TGCGCCAGCAGCCAAGAAGGTAGAGCGGAGACCCAGTACTTC.

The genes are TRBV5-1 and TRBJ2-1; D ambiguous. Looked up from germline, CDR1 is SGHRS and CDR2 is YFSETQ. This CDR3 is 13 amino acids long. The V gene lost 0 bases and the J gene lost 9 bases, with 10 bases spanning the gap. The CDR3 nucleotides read TGCGCCAGCAGCTTGGCGCTAGTTGGTGAGCAGTTCTTC. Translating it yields CASSLALVGEQFF. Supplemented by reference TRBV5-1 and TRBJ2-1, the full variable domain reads KAGVTQTPRYLIKTRGQQVTLSCSPISGHRSVSWYQQTPGQGLQFLFEYFSETQRNKGNFPGRFSGRQFSNSRSEMNVSTLELGDSALYLCASSLALVGEQFFGPGTRLTVL.

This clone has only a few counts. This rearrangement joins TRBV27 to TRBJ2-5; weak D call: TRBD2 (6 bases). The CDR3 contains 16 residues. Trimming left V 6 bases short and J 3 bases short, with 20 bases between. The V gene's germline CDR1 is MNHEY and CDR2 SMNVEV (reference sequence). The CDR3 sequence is CASSRTGLGVEETQYF. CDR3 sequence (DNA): TGTGCCAGCAGCCGAACGGGACTCGGGGTGGAAGAGACCCAGTACTTC.

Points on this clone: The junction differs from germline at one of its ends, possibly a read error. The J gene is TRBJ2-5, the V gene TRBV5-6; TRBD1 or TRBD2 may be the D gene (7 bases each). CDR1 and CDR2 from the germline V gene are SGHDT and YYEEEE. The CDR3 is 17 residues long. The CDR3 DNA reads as TGTGCCATCAGCTCCCTCGGGGAGGGGGCGATCCAAGAGACCCAGTACTTC. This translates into CAISSLGEGAIQETQYF.

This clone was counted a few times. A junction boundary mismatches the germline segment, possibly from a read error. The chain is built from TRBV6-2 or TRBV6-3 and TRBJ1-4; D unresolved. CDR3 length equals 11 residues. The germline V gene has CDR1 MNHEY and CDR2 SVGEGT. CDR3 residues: CASSQDGLEIF. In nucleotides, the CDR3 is TGTGCCAGCAGTCAAGACGGGCTAGAGATTTTT.

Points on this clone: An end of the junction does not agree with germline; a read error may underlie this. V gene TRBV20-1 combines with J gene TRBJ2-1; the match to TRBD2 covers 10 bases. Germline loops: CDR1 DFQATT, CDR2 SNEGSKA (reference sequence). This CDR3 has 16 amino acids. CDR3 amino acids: CSVTGSGRALGNEKFF. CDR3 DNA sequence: TGCAGTGTGACGGGAAGCGGGAGGGCCCTGGGCAATGAGAAGTTCTTC.

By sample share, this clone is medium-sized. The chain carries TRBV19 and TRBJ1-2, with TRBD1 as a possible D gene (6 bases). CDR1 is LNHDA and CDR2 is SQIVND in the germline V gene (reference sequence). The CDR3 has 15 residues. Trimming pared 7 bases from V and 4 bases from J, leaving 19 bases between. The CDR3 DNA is TGTGCCAGTACCCTGGGTCAGGGGCTGATCTATGGCTACACCTTC. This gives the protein CASTLGQGLIYGYTF.